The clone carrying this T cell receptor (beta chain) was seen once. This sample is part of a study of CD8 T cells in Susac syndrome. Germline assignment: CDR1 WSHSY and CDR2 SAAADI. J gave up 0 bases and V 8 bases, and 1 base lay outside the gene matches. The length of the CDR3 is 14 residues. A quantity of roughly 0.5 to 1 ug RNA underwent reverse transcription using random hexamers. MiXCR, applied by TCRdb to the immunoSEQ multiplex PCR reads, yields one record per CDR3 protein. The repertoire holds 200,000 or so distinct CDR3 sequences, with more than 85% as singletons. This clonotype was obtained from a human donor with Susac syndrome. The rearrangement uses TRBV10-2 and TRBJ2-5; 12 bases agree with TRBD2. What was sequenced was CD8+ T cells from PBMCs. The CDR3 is CASGLAGNQETQYF. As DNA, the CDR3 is TGCGCCAGCGGACTAGCGGGGAACCAAGAGACCCAGTACTTC.